This T cell receptor (beta chain) was recorded in a study of siplizumab effects on memory and regulatory T cells. Study summary: Paired mixed lymphocyte reactions used siplizumab at 1 ug/mL or no drug. Points from the study as a whole: The mean Treg-derived percentage of mappable alloreactive CD4+ clones was about 70% with siplizumab compared with less than 35% in controls. In siplizumab cultures, the suppressive function of proliferating Tregs remained unconfirmed.

Researchers maintained the mixed lymphocyte reaction cells in coculture at 37°C for approximately six days. V was shortened by 3 bases and J by 3 bases, with 11 bases between the two germline ends. This CDR3 has 14 amino acids. The germline V gene encodes CDR1 PRHDT and CDR2 FYEKMQ (reference sequence). The sample holds a few counts of this clone. Antigen: not known. Only in-frame clones appear in the TCRdb table, and some are missing; sequencing was by immunoSEQ multiplex PCR. The sample lists approximately 5,400 clones, 45% to 50% seen once, with 83% in the top ten. This clonotype was sampled from a human donor in good health; the cells came from an allogeneic mixed lymphocyte reaction. Some clones in this sample may be carry-over from other donors' samples. The chain joins TRBV13 to TRBJ1-2; D may be TRBD1 (5 bases). The material sequenced was CFSE-low (dividing) CD8+ T cells sorted from an allogeneic mixed lymphocyte reaction. The CDR3 loop is CASSFLSGDYGYTF. The DNA of the CDR3 is TGTGCCAGCAGCTTTCTTTCGGGGGACTATGGCTACACCTTC.